The next 2 T cell receptor beta chains were all read from a single sample in a study of blood T cell repertoires in COVID-19 (dated by TCRdb to about 2020). Receptor amplification or capture employed the immunoSEQ multiplex PCR assay. This is the immuneACCESS table as TCRdb keeps it, with only in-frame sequences that have V and J called. A part of the clones is gone; compared with another copy, unresolved V genes explain less than half, and the rest is unexplained. The sample has about 250,000 clones on record, about 80% of them singletons. Of the sample, more than 7% falls within the top ten clones. The sequencing input was peripheral blood. The source is an elderly man with acute or convalescent COVID-19.

DNA for the CDR3: TGTGCCAGCTCAATGACAGGGTATAATGGCTACACCTTC. Its protein product is CASSMTGYNGYTF. The genes are TRBV18 and TRBJ1-2, with 7 nucleotides matching TRBD1. CDR1 and CDR2 from the germline V gene are KGHSH and LQKENI. There are 13 residues in the CDR3. Unmatched junction bases numbered 6, after V lost 5 bases and J lost 6 bases.

The genes are TRBV27 and TRBJ2-7, with 8 bases aligning to TRBD2. With 4 bases clipped from V and 2 bases from J, the junction kept 7 bases outside the gene matches. The CDR3 spans 15 residues. CDR1 is MNHEY and CDR2 is SMNVEV in the germline V gene (reference sequence). The CDR3: CASSSRGTSTYEQYF. In DNA, the CDR3 is TGTGCCAGCAGTTCTAGGGGGACTAGTACCTACGAGCAGTACTTC.